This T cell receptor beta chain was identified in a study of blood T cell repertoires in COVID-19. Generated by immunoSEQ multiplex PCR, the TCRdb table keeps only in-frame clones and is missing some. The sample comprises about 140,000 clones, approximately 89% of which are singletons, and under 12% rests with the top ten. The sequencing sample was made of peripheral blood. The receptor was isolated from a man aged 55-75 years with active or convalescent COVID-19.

The CDR3 is CAWSAGGDYEQYF. CDR3 nucleotide sequence: TGTGCCTGGAGTGCAGGGGGAGACTACGAGCAGTACTTC. The V and J genes are TRBV30 and TRBJ2-7; 7 bases agree with TRBD1. Germline V gene sequence: CDR1 GTSNPN, CDR2 SVGIG (reference sequence). The V segment lost 1 base and the J segment 3 bases; nucleotides outside the gene matches: 3. This CDR3 contains 13 residues. The variable domain in full, with the rest retrieved from reference TRBV30 and TRBJ2-7, is SQTIHQWPATLVQPVGSPLSLECTVEGTSNPNLYWYRQAAGRGLQLLFYSVGIGQISSEVPQNLSASRPQDRQFILSSKKLLLSDSGFYLCAWSAGGDYEQYFGPGTRLTVT.